The 10 T cell receptor beta chains presented below share a single source sample, sequenced in a study of technical replicates of blood from a few donors. TCRdb's table, derived via immunoSEQ multiplex PCR, lists solely in-frame clones and lacks some. The profile covers tens of thousands of clones, with approximately 95% appearing a single time and roughly 0.28% taken by the ten largest. Specimen: T cells isolated from PBMCs. These receptors originate from a human donor in good health.

This chain uses TRBV9 with TRBJ2-7, with D perhaps matching TRBD1 (5 bases). This CDR3 region has 14 residues. Germline V CDR1 and CDR2: SGDLS, YYNGEE. Trimming took 0 bases from V and 3 from J, leaving 10 bases between them. CDR3 coding DNA: TGTGCCAGCAGCGTAGGTCAGGGCGGCTACGAGCAGTACTTC. It is translated as CASSVGQGGYEQYF.

V gene TRBV6-1 combines with J gene TRBJ1-1; no firm D call. V was clipped by 2 bases and J by 5 bases, with 6 bases between them. This CDR3 is built from 12 residues. Germline V gene data show CDR1 as MNHNS and CDR2 as SASEGT. Written as DNA, the CDR3 is TGTGCCAGCAGTGAACACAGAACTGAAGCTTTCTTT. Translating gives CASSEHRTEAFF.

The J gene is TRBJ1-1, the V gene TRBV7-9, with D unclear. Trimming stripped 5 bases from V and 9 bases from J, with 10 bases between. The CDR3 sequence is 11 residues long. Germline V CDR1 and CDR2: SEHNR, FQNEAQ (reference sequence). CDR3 sequence reads: CASSPEAQAFF. The DNA for the CDR3 is TGTGCCAGCAGCCCTGAGGCCCAAGCTTTCTTT. Together with reference TRBV7-9 and TRBJ1-1, the CDR3 gives the full variable domain: DTGVSQNPRHKITKRGQNVTFRCDPISEHNRLYWYRQTLGQGPEFLTYFQNEAQLEKSRLLSDRFSAERPKGSFSTLEIQRTEQGDSAMYLCASSPEAQAFFGQGTRLTVV.

The chain couples TRBV2 to TRBJ1-2; D gene unclear. Trimming took 6 bases from V and 7 from J, leaving 24 bases between them. Looked up from germline, CDR1 is SNHLY and CDR2 is FYNNEI. This CDR3 is built from 16 residues. The CDR3 reads CASRRYFTEKSSGYTF. The CDR3 bases are TGTGCCAGCAGAAGGTATTTTACAGAGAAGAGTAGTGGCTACACCTTC.

As regards this clone: Its ends do not fully match the called genes, so a read error is possible. The chain recombines TRBV7-7 with TRBJ2-1, with D unclear. Germline CDR1 and CDR2: SSHAT and FNYEAQ (reference sequence). CDR3 length: 13 amino acids. CDR3 DNA: TGTGCTAGCAGCTTAGGAGATTACAATGAGCAGTTCTTC. Its protein is CASSLGDYNEQFF.

V is TRBV2 and J is TRBJ2-7, with D perhaps matching TRBD2 (5 bases). CDR3 length equals 14 residues. Germline CDR1 SNHLY, CDR2 FYNNEI. Trimming cost V 4 bases and J 5 bases, with 15 bases left between them. CDR3 residues: CASSGGLYSNEQYF. CDR3 bases: TGTGCCAGCAGTGGAGGGTTGTATTCCAACGAGCAGTACTTC.

The V call is TRBV18, the J call TRBJ2-3; 7 bases match TRBD2. CDR1 and CDR2 (germline): KGHSH, LQKENI. Trimming took 3 bases from V and 1 from J; bases not matched to a gene: 4. The CDR3 has 15 amino acids. In nucleotides, the CDR3 is TGTGCCAGCTCACCTCTGGCGGGGGGCACAGATACGCAGTATTTT. Amino acids: CASSPLAGGTDTQYF. Together with reference TRBV18 and TRBJ2-3, the CDR3 gives the full variable domain: NAGVMQNPRHLVRRRGQEARLRCSPMKGHSHVYWYRQLPEEGLKFMVYLQKENIIDESGMPKERFSAEFPKEGPSILRIQQVVRGDSAAYFCASSPLAGGTDTQYFGPGTRLTVL.

This clone appeared once. The rearrangement joins TRBV4-1 to TRBJ2-1; D is perhaps TRBD2 (7 bases). The CDR3 contains 17 residues. The V gene's germline CDR1 is MGHRA and CDR2 YSYEKL. Trimming pared 0 bases from V and 9 bases from J, leaving 21 bases between. CDR3 DNA: TGCGCCAGCAGCCAAGAAATTAGGGGGGGGGCCGGTGGTGAGCAGTTCTTC. Translation: CASSQEIRGGAGGEQFF.

The chain recombines TRBV30 with TRBJ2-7; 7 nucleotides align to TRBD2. Per the germline V gene, CDR1 is GTSNPN and CDR2 is SVGIG (reference sequence). The CDR3 sequence is 12 residues long. V was pared by 0 bases and J by 7 bases, with 3 bases of the junction left unmatched. The CDR3 DNA sequence: TGTGCCTGGAGTGTGACGCGGGGGGAGCAGTACTTC. As protein: CAWSVTRGEQYF.

The chain recombines TRBV28 with TRBJ1-4; TRBD1 aligns across 9 bases. The J segment lost 8 bases and the V segment lost 5 bases, leaving 6 bases of the junction unmatched. The CDR3 contains 14 residues. The V gene's germline CDR1 is MDHEN and CDR2 SYDVKM. This CDR3 is CASSLGTGLEKLFF. The CDR3 bases are TGTGCCAGCAGTCTCGGGACAGGGCTGGAAAAACTGTTTTTT.